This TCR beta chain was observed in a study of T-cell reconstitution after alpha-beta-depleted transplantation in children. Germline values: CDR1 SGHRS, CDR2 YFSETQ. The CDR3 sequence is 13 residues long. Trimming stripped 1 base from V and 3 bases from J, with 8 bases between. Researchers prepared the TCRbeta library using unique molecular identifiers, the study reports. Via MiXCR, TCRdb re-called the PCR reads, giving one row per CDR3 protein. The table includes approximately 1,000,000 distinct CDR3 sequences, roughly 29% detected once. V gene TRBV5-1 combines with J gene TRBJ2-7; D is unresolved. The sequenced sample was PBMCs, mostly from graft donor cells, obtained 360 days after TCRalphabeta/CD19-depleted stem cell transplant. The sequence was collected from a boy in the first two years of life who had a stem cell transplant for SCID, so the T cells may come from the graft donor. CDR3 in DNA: TGCGCCAGCAGCTTGCAGACCCTCTACGAGCAGTACTTC. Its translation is CASSLQTLYEQYF.